The 23 T cell receptor beta chains reported below all come from one sample, sequenced in a study of cytomegalovirus exposure and HLA in healthy donors. With 60 Vbeta and 13 Jbeta primers, the PCR was carried out. TCRdb keeps only in-frame clones here, not all; method: immunoSEQ multiplex PCR. The sample table sets out about 91,000 clones. What was sequenced was PBMCs. These receptors came from a woman between 25 and 40 years old in good health and CMV-seronegative.

The gene calls are TRBV6-1 and TRBJ1-3; possibly TRBD1 for D (5 bases). The germline V and J ends were trimmed by 6 bases and 1 base, with 10 bases remaining between them. From germline, CDR1 is MNHNS and CDR2 SASEGT. The CDR3 is 14 amino acids. CDR3 residues: CASREQVSGNTIYF. In nucleotides, the CDR3 is TGTGCCAGCAGGGAACAGGTATCTGGAAACACCATATATTTT.

As concerns this clone: The germline gene is not matched at one end of the junction; a read error may be the cause. The sample has other DNA sequences that encode this CDR3 too. The chain is built from TRBV28 and TRBJ2-3, with TRBD2 identical over 11 bases. Germline V gene sequence: CDR1 MDHEN, CDR2 SYDVKM. The CDR3 sequence is 19 residues long. The CDR3 protein is CASSPWTSGPLGATDTQYF. Here the CDR3 DNA reads TGTGCCAGCAGTCCCTGGACTAGCGGGCCCCTTGGGGCGACAGACACGCAGTATTTT.

This chain connects TRBV5-4 to TRBJ2-1; D might be TRBD2 (7 bases). The germline CDR1 and CDR2 sequences are SGHNT and YYREEE (reference sequence). Between the trimmed V and J ends, which lost 3 bases and 7 bases, there was a span of 14 bases. The CDR3 loop spans 14 amino acids. As DNA, the CDR3 is TGTGCCAGCAGCTCCCGGGGGGCTGGGAATGAGCAGTTCTTC. Translating it yields CASSSRGAGNEQFF. Using reference TRBV5-4 and TRBJ2-1 for the parts outside the CDR3, the full variable domain is ETGVTQSPTHLIKTRGQQVTLRCSSQSGHNTVSWYQQALGQGPQFIFQYYREEENGRGNFPPRFSGLQFPNYSSELNVNALELDDSALYLCASSSRGAGNEQFFGPGTRLTVL.

The chain joins TRBV11-2 to TRBJ1-2; unclear D gene. Per germline, CDR1 SGHAT and CDR2 FQNNGV. Trimming took off 4 bases at V and 3 bases at J, with 9 bases between the two ends. The CDR3 covers 13 residues. CDR3 DNA: TGTGCCAGCAGCTCGACGGCGGACTATGGCTACACCTTC. It encodes CASSSTADYGYTF.

The chain carries TRBV6-1 and TRBJ1-5; 7 bases are a match to TRBD1. The V gene end was trimmed by 3 bases and the J gene end by 5 bases; junction bases not matched to a gene: 10. CDR3 length: 16 amino acids. The germline V gene has CDR1 MNHNS and CDR2 SASEGT. CDR3 region: CASSDLTGLSDQPQHF. CDR3 DNA: TGTGCCAGCAGTGACTTGACAGGGCTGAGTGATCAGCCCCAGCATTTT.

This chain links TRBV4-1 with TRBJ1-5; 7 positions agree with TRBD1. With 2 bases clipped from V and 6 bases from J, the junction kept 13 bases outside the gene matches. This CDR3 contains 17 residues. In germline, CDR1 is MGHRA, CDR2 YSYEKL. CDR3 loop: CASSQPATGDHPQPQHF. CDR3 sequence (DNA): TGCGCCAGCAGCCAACCTGCCACAGGGGATCATCCTCAGCCCCAGCATTTT.

About this clone itself: A read error is likely, as this CDR3 ends without the conserved phenylalanine or tryptophan. The rearrangement links TRBV29-1 to TRBJ2-2, with TRBD2 matching 7 bases. This CDR3 region has 14 residues. Per germline, CDR1 SQVTM and CDR2 ANQGSEA. The J segment lost 6 bases and the V segment lost 4 bases, leaving 8 bases of the junction unmatched. The CDR3 DNA sequence: TGCAGCGTTGGGGGGGGGAGGGACGCCGGGGAGCTGTTTTCT. Translating it yields CSVGGGRDAGELFS.

This rearrangement joins TRBV6-5 to TRBJ1-5; perhaps TRBD1 as D (6 bases). The CDR3 spans 13 residues. V dropped 10 bases and J dropped 6 bases, with 16 bases sitting between them. CDR1 is MNHEY, CDR2 SVGAGI, per germline. CDR3 in amino acids: CATSGVAGQPQHF. Here the CDR3 DNA reads TGTGCCACCTCAGGGGTTGCGGGTCAGCCCCAGCATTTT.

The chain uses TRBV7-3 and TRBJ1-2; weak D call: TRBD1 (6 bases). Trimming removed 5 bases at V and 14 bases at J, with 18 bases between. This CDR3 region has 12 residues. Germline CDR1 is SGHTA and CDR2 is FQGTGA. CDR3 region: CASSATQGQITF. The DNA of the CDR3 is TGTGCCAGCAGCGCGACACAGGGTCAGATAACCTTC. Drawing the rest from reference TRBV7-3 and TRBJ1-2, the complete variable domain is GAGVSQTPSNKVTEKGKYVELRCDPISGHTALYWYRQSLGQGPEFLIYFQGTGAADDSGLPNDRFFAVRPEGSVSTLKIQRTERGDSAVYLCASSATQGQITFGSGTRLTVV.

The V call is TRBV2, the J call TRBJ1-6; tentatively, D is TRBD1 (5 bases). Trimming pared 4 bases from V and 14 bases from J, leaving 15 bases between. Germline lookup yields CDR1 SNHLY and CDR2 FYNNEI. CDR3 length: 13 residues. CDR3 nucleotides: TGTGCCAGCAGTGGGGGGACTGGCGGCACCCTCCACTTT. Protein: CASSGGTGGTLHF.

The chain has TRBV6-5 and TRBJ2-1; the match to TRBD2 covers 13 bases. The V segment lost 6 bases and the J segment 9 bases; nucleotides outside the gene matches: 5. In germline, CDR1 is MNHEY, CDR2 SVGAGI. This CDR3 has 14 residues. The CDR3 DNA reads TGTGCCAGCAGCCGGACTAGCGGGAGCGCTGAGCAGTTCTTC. As protein: CASSRTSGSAEQFF.

The chain links TRBV19 to TRBJ2-3; tentative D call: TRBD2 (5 bases). This CDR3 has 14 amino acids. With 5 bases removed from V and 0 bases from J, the gap between germline ends came to 9 bases. The germline V gene encodes CDR1 LNHDA and CDR2 SQIVND (reference sequence). The CDR3 nucleotides read TGTGCCAGTAGTGAGGGTTATAGCACAGATACGCAGTATTTT. Translating it yields CASSEGYSTDTQYF.

CDR3 region: CASSNWGQGGNQPQHF. The CDR3 DNA reads TGTGCCAGCAGTAATTGGGGACAGGGAGGCAATCAGCCCCAGCATTTT. This chain uses TRBV2 with TRBJ1-5; 9 bases are shared with TRBD1. The germline gives CDR1 SNHLY, CDR2 FYNNEI. CDR3 size: 16 residues. V lost 5 bases, J lost 2 bases, and 7 bases stayed unmatched.

The J gene is TRBJ2-5, the V gene TRBV5-1; D is undetermined. This CDR3 is built from 15 residues. Germline V lookup: CDR1 SGHRS, CDR2 YFSETQ. V lost 0 bases, J lost 5 bases, and 14 bases lay in between. The CDR3 is CASSLGYRIQETQYF. The CDR3 nucleotides read TGCGCCAGCAGCTTGGGATACCGGATACAGGAGACCCAGTACTTC. Full variable domain (outside the CDR3, taken from reference TRBV5-1 and TRBJ2-5): KAGVTQTPRYLIKTRGQQVTLSCSPISGHRSVSWYQQTPGQGLQFLFEYFSETQRNKGNFPGRFSGRQFSNSRSEMNVSTLELGDSALYLCASSLGYRIQETQYFGPGTRLLVL.

A remark on this clone: This specimen includes other DNA sequences encoding the same CDR3. The rearrangement uses TRBV9 and TRBJ2-3; TRBD2 aligns across 14 bases. The V gene end was trimmed by 0 bases and the J gene end by 6 bases; junction bases not matched to a gene: 6. The germline V gene has CDR1 SGDLS and CDR2 YYNGEE. This CDR3 is built from 17 residues. CDR3 sequence (DNA): TGTGCCAGCAGCGTAGTAGGACTAGCGGGAGGCCGGGATACGCAGTATTTT. Translation: CASSVVGLAGGRDTQYF.

This sequence joins TRBV7-2 and TRBJ2-3, with 9 bases fitting TRBD2. CDR1 SGHTA and CDR2 FQGNSA come from the germline V gene. This CDR3 is built from 16 residues. The V and J ends lost 3 bases and 6 bases, in that order; junction bases with no gene match: 10. The CDR3 DNA reads as TGTGCCAGCAGCTTTAGAGACGTAGCGGGAGAGGATACGCAGTATTTT. Its translation is CASSFRDVAGEDTQYF. Drawing the rest from reference TRBV7-2 and TRBJ2-3, the complete variable domain is GAGVSQSPSNKVTEKGKDVELRCDPISGHTALYWYRQSLGQGLEFLIYFQGNSAPDKSGLPSDRFSAERTGGSVSTLTIQRTQQEDSAVYLCASSFRDVAGEDTQYFGPGTRLTVL.

The J gene is TRBJ2-1, the V gene TRBV5-1; 7 bases agree with TRBD1. The V segment lost 0 bases and the J segment 3 bases; nucleotides outside the gene matches: 6. This CDR3 is 16 amino acids long. The germline V gene encodes CDR1 SGHRS and CDR2 YFSETQ. In nucleotides, the CDR3 is TGCGCCAGCAGCTTGGGATGGACAGGAGGCTACAATGAGCAGTTCTTC. Its protein product is CASSLGWTGGYNEQFF.

The chain links TRBV4-1 to TRBJ2-5; 9 positions agree with TRBD2. TRBJ2-7 explains the end of the DNA better; the J call may be wrong. CDR1 MGHRA and CDR2 YSYEKL come from the germline V gene. The CDR3 runs 15 residues. As DNA, the CDR3 is TGCGCCAGCAGCCAAGTGATAGCGGGGGACTACGAGCAGTACTTC. Its translation is CASSQVIAGDYEQYF.

This rearrangement joins TRBV6-1 to TRBJ1-1; 8 nucleotides align to TRBD1. Losses at the gene ends were 7 bases for V and 1 base for J; bases not matched to a gene: 5. Germline V CDR1 and CDR2: MNHNS, SASEGT. The CDR3 extends over 14 amino acids. The CDR3 sequence: CASIYDRGNTEAFF. CDR3 nucleotide sequence: TGTGCCAGCATCTACGACAGGGGGAACACTGAAGCTTTCTTT.

The gene calls are TRBV7-9 and TRBJ1-1, with D possibly TRBD1 on 5 matching bases. Germline values: CDR1 SEHNR, CDR2 FQNEAQ (reference sequence). The CDR3 spans 13 residues. V was shortened by 4 bases and J by 1 base, with 7 bases between the two germline ends. The CDR3 coding sequence is TGTGCCAGCAGCTCAACAGGGAACACTGAAGCTTTCTTT. Translated: CASSSTGNTEAFF.

The V gene is TRBV9, the J gene TRBJ1-3; 12 bases align to TRBD1. The CDR3 is made up of 17 amino acids. Germline values: CDR1 SGDLS, CDR2 YYNGEE. Germline trimming cut 3 bases from V and 0 bases from J; bases unmatched to any gene: 4. The CDR3 DNA follows: TGTGCCAGCAGCGCTGGGACAGGGGGCTCCTCTGGAAACACCATATATTTT. Encoded protein: CASSAGTGGSSGNTIYF.

This chain connects TRBV29-1 to TRBJ1-1; 9 nucleotides align to TRBD1. Germline assignment: CDR1 SQVTM and CDR2 ANQGSEA. Losses at the gene ends were 4 bases for V and 4 bases for J; bases not matched to a gene: 1. CDR3 length equals 12 residues. The CDR3 loop reads CSVGDRATEAFF. Here the CDR3 DNA reads TGCAGCGTTGGGGACAGGGCCACTGAAGCTTTCTTT.

The chain uses TRBV14 and TRBJ2-7; a weak D match, TRBD2 (5 bases). The CDR3 consists of 13 residues. V gave up 3 bases and J gave up 0 bases, with 6 bases separating them. Looked up from germline, CDR1 is SGHDN and CDR2 is FVKESK. This CDR3 reads CASSHRDSYEQYF. CDR3 coding DNA: TGTGCCAGCAGCCATCGGGACTCCTACGAGCAGTACTTC.